One and the same sample provided the 29 T cell receptor beta chains below, sequenced in a study of cytomegalovirus exposure and HLA in healthy donors. Some clones are missing from TCRdb's copy, which holds only in-frame ones; the method was immunoSEQ multiplex PCR. Of approximately 150,000 clones detected, 84% appear once; the ten largest clones hold about 9.4%. Sequencing input: PBMCs. These receptors were collected from a man younger than 45 in good health and CMV-seropositive.

This rearrangement joins TRBV6-5 to TRBJ2-7; the match to TRBD1 covers 8 bases. CDR1 and CDR2 (germline): MNHEY, SVGAGI. This CDR3 has 15 residues. The trim removed 6 bases at V and 2 bases at J, leaving 9 bases unmatched. The CDR3 loop is CASRTSGGRAYEQYF. Written as DNA, the CDR3 is TGTGCCAGCAGGACATCAGGGGGCAGGGCCTACGAGCAGTACTTC.

The chain couples TRBV30 to TRBJ2-7; D is undetermined. Germline V gene data show CDR1 as GTSNPN and CDR2 as SVGIG (reference sequence). This CDR3 region has 18 residues. V lost 2 bases to trimming and J lost 2 bases, with 25 bases between them. DNA for the CDR3: TGTGCCTGGAGTCCCCCCCAGCAGGCCCGATACATAACCTACGAGCAGTACTTC. This gives the protein CAWSPPQQARYITYEQYF.

The gene calls are TRBV19 and TRBJ2-7, with 8 bases identical to TRBD1. The germline gives CDR1 LNHDA, CDR2 SQIVND (reference sequence). J gave up 0 bases and V 6 bases, and 7 bases lay outside the gene matches. This CDR3 spans 15 amino acids. The CDR3: CASRKGTGVSYEQYF. CDR3 nucleotides: TGTGCCAGTAGAAAGGGGACAGGCGTCTCCTACGAGCAGTACTTC.

The chain has TRBV19 and TRBJ2-7, with 8 positions matching TRBD1. This CDR3 spans 15 amino acids. Germline CDR1 LNHDA, CDR2 SQIVND (reference sequence). After removal of 5 bases from V and 3 bases from J, the junction contained 9 bases not matched to a gene. The CDR3 reads CASSSRTGRGYEQYF. In DNA, the CDR3 is TGTGCCAGTAGTTCACGGACAGGGCGAGGCTACGAGCAGTACTTC.

V gene TRBV19 combines with J gene TRBJ1-2, with 9 bases aligning to TRBD1. The V gene end was trimmed by 1 base and the J gene end by 7 bases; junction bases not matched to a gene: 10. Germline-derived CDR1 and CDR2 are LNHDA and SQIVND (reference sequence). CDR3 size: 16 residues. In nucleotides, the CDR3 is TGTGCCAGTAGTATAGGGGACAGGGCTTCCTCTACTGGCTACACCTTC. Protein product: CASSIGDRASSTGYTF.

The chain combines TRBV28 with TRBJ2-7, with 10 bases identical to TRBD2. The CDR3 is 14 residues long. Unmatched junction bases numbered 6, after V lost 4 bases and J lost 6 bases. Germline values: CDR1 MDHEN, CDR2 SYDVKM. CDR3 in amino acids: CASSSSGGAFEQYF. CDR3 nucleotide sequence: TGTGCCAGCAGTTCCAGCGGGGGGGCTTTCGAGCAGTACTTC. Filled out from reference TRBV28 and TRBJ2-7, the complete variable domain reads DVKVTQSSRYLVKRTGEKVFLECVQDMDHENMFWYRQDPGLGLRLIYFSYDVKMKEKGDIPEGYSVSREKKERFSLILESASTNQTSMYLCASSSSGGAFEQYFGPGTRLTVT.

This sequence joins TRBV30 and TRBJ1-1, with no clear D. CDR1 is GTSNPN, CDR2 SVGIG, per germline (reference sequence). This CDR3 comprises 13 residues. Trimming left V 0 bases short and J 2 bases short, with 7 bases between. The CDR3 DNA reads as TGTGCCTGGAGTGTATCCAGTAACACTGAAGCTTTCTTT. Its translation: CAWSVSSNTEAFF.

V gene TRBV7-2 combines with J gene TRBJ1-1; 8 bases are a match to TRBD1. Trimming removed 6 bases from V and 5 bases from J; junction bases left unmatched: 11. CDR3 size: 15 residues. Germline CDR1 is SGHTA and CDR2 is FQGNSA. DNA for the CDR3: TGTGCCAGCAGTTCCCCACAGGGGGTTGGAACTGAAGCTTTCTTT. It encodes CASSSPQGVGTEAFF. Variable domain in full (rest from reference TRBV7-2 and TRBJ1-1): GAGVSQSPSNKVTEKGKDVELRCDPISGHTALYWYRQSLGQGLEFLIYFQGNSAPDKSGLPSDRFSAERTGGSVSTLTIQRTQQEDSAVYLCASSSPQGVGTEAFFGQGTRLTVV.

This clone was observed a single time. The gene calls are TRBV7-2 and TRBJ2-3, with 7 bases aligning to TRBD2. The CDR3 spans 17 residues. CDR1 SGHTA and CDR2 FQGNSA come from the germline V gene. V shed 1 base and J 0 bases; nucleotides not matched to a gene: 7. CDR3 protein: CASSLGAGVPSTDTQYF. The CDR3, as DNA: TGTGCCAGCAGCTTAGGGGCGGGGGTTCCCAGCACAGATACGCAGTATTTT.

V gene TRBV19 combines with J gene TRBJ1-1, with 9 bases matching TRBD1. V shed 5 bases and J 4 bases; nucleotides not matched to a gene: 5. This CDR3 is 14 amino acids long. The germline gives CDR1 LNHDA, CDR2 SQIVND (reference sequence). The CDR3 loop reads CASSSTGGATEAFF. CDR3 DNA sequence: TGTGCCAGTAGTTCGACAGGGGGGGCCACTGAAGCTTTCTTT.

V and J are TRBV19 and TRBJ1-3; D is unresolved. Germline loops: CDR1 LNHDA, CDR2 SQIVND (reference sequence). The CDR3 is made up of 12 amino acids. V was pared by 6 bases and J by 2 bases, with 5 bases between. CDR3 coding DNA: TGTGCCAGTAGGAGTACTGGAAACACCATATATTTT. This sequence encodes CASRSTGNTIYF.

The chain carries TRBV4-3 and TRBJ1-2; 9 bases match TRBD1. V shed 4 bases and J 6 bases; nucleotides not matched to a gene: 6. This CDR3 region has 14 residues. Per germline, CDR1 LGHNA and CDR2 YSLEER. In DNA form, the CDR3 reads TGCGCCAGCAGCCTTACCAGGACAGGGGATGGCTACACCTTC. The encoded protein is CASSLTRTGDGYTF.

The chain links TRBV7-2 to TRBJ1-2; TRBD1 matches 7 bases. With 8 bases clipped from V and 4 bases from J, the junction kept 13 bases outside the gene matches. Germline CDR1 reads SGHTA; CDR2 reads FQGNSA. The CDR3 has 15 amino acids. CDR3 DNA: TGTGCCAGCGGGGGTTCAGGGGGATTCAGCTATGGCTACACCTTC. Its translation is CASGGSGGFSYGYTF.

Points on this clone: The junction departs from the called germline gene at one end, perhaps through a read error. This sequence joins TRBV18 and TRBJ2-5, with 11 bases aligning to TRBD2. Germline V CDR1 and CDR2: KGHSH, LQKENI. The CDR3 has 16 residues. The DNA for the CDR3 is TGTGCCAGCGCACCTAGCGGGAGGCTGGGCAGAGAGACCCAGTACTTC. It translates to CASAPSGRLGRETQYF. Combining the CDR3 with reference TRBV18 and TRBJ2-5 gives the whole variable domain NAGVMQNPRHLVRRRGQEARLRCSPMKGHSHVYWYRQLPEEGLKFMVYLQKENIIDESGMPKERFSAEFPKEGPSILRIQQVVRGDSAAYFCASAPSGRLGRETQYFGPGTRLLVL.

This chain connects TRBV27 to TRBJ2-7, with a weak D call TRBD2 (6 bases). This CDR3 spans 15 amino acids. V was cut by 3 bases and J by 0 bases, with 12 bases left in between. Germline loops: CDR1 MNHEY, CDR2 SMNVEV (reference sequence). The DNA of the CDR3 is TGTGCCAGCAGTTTGGAGGGGACTCCCTCCTACGAGCAGTACTTC. Translation: CASSLEGTPSYEQYF.

This chain connects TRBV7-8 to TRBJ1-5; D not resolved. The V end was cut by 6 bases, the J end by 1 base, with 19 bases between. The CDR3 sequence is 17 residues long. Germline V lookup: CDR1 SGHVS, CDR2 FQNEAQ. Written as DNA, the CDR3 is TGTGCCAGCAGGGAATTCGAGGGAGGAATGAGCAATCAGCCCCAGCATTTT. It encodes CASREFEGGMSNQPQHF.

This clone was found a few times. This chain connects TRBV4-3 to TRBJ1-6, with D uncertain. The V gene lost 4 bases and the J gene lost 7 bases, with 11 bases spanning the gap. Germline V CDR1 and CDR2: LGHNA, YSLEER. The CDR3 is 14 residues long. The CDR3 DNA follows: TGCGCCAGCAGCCTGGGTAGCGGCAATTCACCCCTCCACTTT. Its translation is CASSLGSGNSPLHF.

The chain joins TRBV28 to TRBJ2-1; unclear D gene. Germline-derived CDR1 and CDR2 are MDHEN and SYDVKM. This CDR3 is built from 12 residues. Trimming took off 6 bases at V and 4 bases at J, with 7 bases between the two ends. The CDR3 region is CASRLEYNEQFF. The DNA of the CDR3 is TGTGCCAGCAGGCTAGAATACAATGAGCAGTTCTTC.

This clone was picked up one time. The chain combines TRBV9 with TRBJ2-2, with D possibly matching TRBD2 (6 bases). Trimming took 5 bases from V and 8 from J, leaving 7 bases between them. Germline CDR1 and CDR2: SGDLS and YYNGEE. This CDR3 is 11 amino acids long. DNA of the CDR3: TGTGCCAGCAGGGGAGGTGGGGAGCTGTTTTTT. Translated: CASRGGGELFF.

V usage is TRBV6-1 and J usage is TRBJ2-3, with D maybe TRBD1 (5 bases). This CDR3 contains 13 residues. The V gene lost 4 bases and the J gene lost 5 bases, with 10 bases spanning the gap. Germline-derived CDR1 and CDR2 are MNHNS and SASEGT. Here the CDR3 reads CASSGREIDTQYF. The CDR3 DNA is TGTGCCAGCAGTGGCAGGGAAATAGATACGCAGTATTTT.

V gene TRBV6-6 combines with J gene TRBJ1-3; no reliable D call. V was shortened by 8 bases and J by 3 bases, with 11 bases between the two germline ends. The V gene's germline CDR1 is MNHNY and CDR2 SVGAGI (reference sequence). The CDR3 has 13 amino acids. CDR3 sequence (DNA): TGTGCCAGCTCCTGGAGTGGTGGAAACACCATATATTTT. It specifies CASSWSGGNTIYF.

This clone appeared once. The chain has TRBV9 and TRBJ1-2; 7 bases align to TRBD1. With 5 bases clipped from V and 5 bases from J, the junction kept 6 bases outside the gene matches. Germline V gene lookup returns CDR1 SGDLS and CDR2 YYNGEE. CDR3 length equals 13 residues. CDR3 nucleotides: TGTGCCAGCAGGGCCCGGGACAGTTATGGCTACACCTTC. As protein: CASRARDSYGYTF.

The V and J genes are TRBV19 and TRBJ2-5, with 9 bases aligning to TRBD1. The CDR3 covers 14 residues. The V gene's germline CDR1 is LNHDA and CDR2 SQIVND (reference sequence). V dropped 7 bases and J dropped 5; count of bases not matched to a gene: 8. The CDR3 bases are TGTGCCAGTACCTTGGGACAGGGTGAGGAGACCCAGTACTTC. Translation gives CASTLGQGEETQYF.

V and J are TRBV2 and TRBJ2-3, with TRBD2 matching 10 bases. The CDR3 has 16 residues. Germline loops: CDR1 SNHLY, CDR2 FYNNEI. V was clipped by 4 bases and J by 3 bases; unmatched bases: 7. The CDR3 loop is CASSGKRGGRTDTQYF. DNA for the CDR3: TGTGCCAGCAGTGGGAAGCGGGGGGGTAGAACAGATACGCAGTATTTT.

CDR3 DNA: TGTGCCAGCAGCTTCATCTGGGGACTAGCGTACAATGAGCAGTTCTTC. Protein product: CASSFIWGLAYNEQFF. The chain couples TRBV11-2 to TRBJ2-1, with 10 bases lining up with TRBD2. CDR3 length: 16 residues. The V and J ends lost 3 bases and 4 bases, in that order; junction bases with no gene match: 6. The V gene's germline CDR1 is SGHAT and CDR2 FQNNGV.

The chain combines TRBV28 with TRBJ1-1, with D hard to call. Germline V CDR1 and CDR2: MDHEN, SYDVKM. The CDR3 spans 14 residues. Trimming took off 7 bases at V and 0 bases at J, with 12 bases between the two ends. CDR3 bases: TGTGCCAGCACCGAAGCTATAATGAACACTGAAGCTTTCTTT. Protein sequence: CASTEAIMNTEAFF.

V is TRBV11-2 and J is TRBJ2-7, with 11 positions matching TRBD1. The CDR3 contains 16 residues. Germline CDR1 SGHAT, CDR2 FQNNGV. V shed 3 bases and J 4 bases; nucleotides not matched to a gene: 8. The chain's CDR3 is CASSFATGTGGYEQYF. As DNA, the CDR3 is TGTGCCAGCAGCTTTGCCACCGGGACAGGGGGTTACGAGCAGTACTTC. Variable domain in full (rest from reference TRBV11-2 and TRBJ2-7): EAGVAQSPRYKIIEKRQSVAFWCNPISGHATLYWYQQILGQGPKLLIQFQNNGVVDDSQLPKDRFSAERLKGVDSTLKIQPAKLEDSAVYLCASSFATGTGGYEQYFGPGTRLTVT.

This rearrangement joins TRBV10-3 to TRBJ2-5; D gene ambiguous. V shed 2 bases and J shed 5 bases, with 12 bases lying between them. CDR1 and CDR2 (germline): ENHRY, SYGVKD. This CDR3 region has 14 residues. CDR3 loop: CAISEAGGWETQYF. The CDR3 DNA sequence: TGTGCCATCAGTGAGGCAGGTGGCTGGGAGACCCAGTACTTC.

This clone was found once. J is TRBJ2-6 and V is TRBV9, with 7 bases that match TRBD2. CDR1 and CDR2 from the germline V gene are SGDLS and YYNGEE. The V and J ends lost 3 bases and 0 bases, in that order; junction bases with no gene match: 3. This CDR3 spans 16 amino acids. The CDR3 coding sequence is TGTGCCAGCAGCGCCACGGGAGGCTCTGGGGCCAACGTCCTGACTTTC. It encodes CASSATGGSGANVLTF.